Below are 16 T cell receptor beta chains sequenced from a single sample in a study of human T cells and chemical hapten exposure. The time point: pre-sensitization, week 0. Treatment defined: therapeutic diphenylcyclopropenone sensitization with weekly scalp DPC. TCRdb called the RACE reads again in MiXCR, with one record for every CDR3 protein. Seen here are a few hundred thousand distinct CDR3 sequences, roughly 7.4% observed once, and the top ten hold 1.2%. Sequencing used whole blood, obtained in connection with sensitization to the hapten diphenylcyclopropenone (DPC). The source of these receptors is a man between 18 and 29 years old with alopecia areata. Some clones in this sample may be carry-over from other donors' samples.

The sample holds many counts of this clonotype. Here the CDR3 DNA reads TGCAGTGCCAGCAACACGCTATCTGGGCCTTACACTGAAGCTTTCTTT. It encodes CSASNTLSGPYTEAFF. The chain couples TRBV20-1 to TRBJ1-1; D is unresolved. The CDR3 runs 16 residues. CDR1 is DFQATT and CDR2 is SNEGSKA in the germline V gene (reference sequence). The V end lost 6 bases, the J end lost 3 bases, and 23 bases lay between the germline ends.

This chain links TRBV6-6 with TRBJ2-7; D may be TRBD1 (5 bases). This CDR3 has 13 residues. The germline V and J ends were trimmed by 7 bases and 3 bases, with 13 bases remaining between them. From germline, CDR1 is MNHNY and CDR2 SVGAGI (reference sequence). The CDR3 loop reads CASTPFRGYEQYF. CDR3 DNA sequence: TGTGCCAGCACTCCCTTTAGGGGCTACGAGCAGTACTTC.

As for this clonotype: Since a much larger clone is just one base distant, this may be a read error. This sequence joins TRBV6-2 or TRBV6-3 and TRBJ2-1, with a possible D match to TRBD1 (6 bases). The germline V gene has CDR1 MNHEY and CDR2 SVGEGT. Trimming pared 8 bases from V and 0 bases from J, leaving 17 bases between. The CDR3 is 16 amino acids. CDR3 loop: CASDWGQPFSYNEQFF. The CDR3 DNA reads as TGTGCCAGCGACTGGGGGCAGCCCTTCTCCTACAATGAGCAGTTCTTC.

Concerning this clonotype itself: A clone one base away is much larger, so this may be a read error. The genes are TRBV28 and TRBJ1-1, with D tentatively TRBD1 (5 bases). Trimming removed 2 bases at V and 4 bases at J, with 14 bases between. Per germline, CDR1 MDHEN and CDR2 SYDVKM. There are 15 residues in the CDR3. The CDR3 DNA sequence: TGTGCCAGCAGTTTAACTCCAGGGTTCGGCACTGAAGCTTTCTTT. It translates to CASSLTPGFGTEAFF.

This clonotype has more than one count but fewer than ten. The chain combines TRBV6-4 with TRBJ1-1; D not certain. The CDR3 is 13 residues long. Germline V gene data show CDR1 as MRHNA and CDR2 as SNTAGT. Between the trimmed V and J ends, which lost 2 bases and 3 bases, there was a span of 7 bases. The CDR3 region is CASSDREDTEAFF. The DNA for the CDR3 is TGTGCCAGCAGTGACAGGGAGGACACTGAAGCTTTCTTT.

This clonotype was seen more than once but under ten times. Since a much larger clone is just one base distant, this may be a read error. Here the CDR3 DNA reads TGTGCCAGCAGTCGACAGGGGACCTACGAGCAGTACTTC. Translating it yields CASSRQGTYEQYF. This chain uses TRBV14 with TRBJ2-7; 8 nucleotides line up with TRBD1. The CDR3 covers 13 residues. Germline V CDR1 and CDR2: SGHDN, FVKESK. Losses at the gene ends were 6 bases for V and 2 bases for J; bases not matched to a gene: 3.

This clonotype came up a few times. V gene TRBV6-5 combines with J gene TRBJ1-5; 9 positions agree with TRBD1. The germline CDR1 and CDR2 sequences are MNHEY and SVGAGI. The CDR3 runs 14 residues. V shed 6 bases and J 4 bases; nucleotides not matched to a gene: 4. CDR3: CASRGQGGNQPQHF. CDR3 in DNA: TGTGCCAGCAGGGGACAGGGAGGAAATCAGCCCCAGCATTTT.

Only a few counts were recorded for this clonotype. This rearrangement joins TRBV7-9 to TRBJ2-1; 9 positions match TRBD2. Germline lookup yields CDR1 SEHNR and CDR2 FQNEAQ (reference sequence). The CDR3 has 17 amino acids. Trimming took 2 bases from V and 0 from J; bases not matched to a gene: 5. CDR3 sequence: CASSLLAGVSSYNEQFF. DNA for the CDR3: TGTGCCAGCAGCTTATTAGCGGGGGTAAGCTCCTACAATGAGCAGTTCTTC.

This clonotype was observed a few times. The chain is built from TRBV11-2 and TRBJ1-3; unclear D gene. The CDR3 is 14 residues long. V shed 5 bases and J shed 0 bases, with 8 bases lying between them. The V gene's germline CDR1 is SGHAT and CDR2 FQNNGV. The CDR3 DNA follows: TGTGCCAGCAGCCCTAGATCCTCTGGAAACACCATATATTTT. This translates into CASSPRSSGNTIYF.

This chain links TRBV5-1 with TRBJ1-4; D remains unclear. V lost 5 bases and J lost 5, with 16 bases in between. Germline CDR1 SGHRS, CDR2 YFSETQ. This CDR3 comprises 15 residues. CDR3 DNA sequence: TGCGCCAGCAGGCAGACGGTGGTCGGGAATGAAAAACTGTTTTTT. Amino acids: CASRQTVVGNEKLFF. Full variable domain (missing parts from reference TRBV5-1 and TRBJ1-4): KAGVTQTPRYLIKTRGQQVTLSCSPISGHRSVSWYQQTPGQGLQFLFEYFSETQRNKGNFPGRFSGRQFSNSRSEMNVSTLELGDSALYLCASRQTVVGNEKLFFGSGTQLSVL.

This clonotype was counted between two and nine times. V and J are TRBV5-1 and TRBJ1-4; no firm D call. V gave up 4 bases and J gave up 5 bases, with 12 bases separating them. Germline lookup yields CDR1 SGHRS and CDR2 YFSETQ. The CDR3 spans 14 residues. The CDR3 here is CASSVTGENEKLFF. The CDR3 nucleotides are TGCGCCAGCAGCGTGACGGGTGAAAATGAAAAACTGTTTTTT.

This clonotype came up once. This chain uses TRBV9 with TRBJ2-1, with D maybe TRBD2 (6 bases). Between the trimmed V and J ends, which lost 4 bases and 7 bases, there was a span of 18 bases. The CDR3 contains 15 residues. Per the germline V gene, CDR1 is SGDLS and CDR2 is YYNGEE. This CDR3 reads CASSTGLVPLNEQFF. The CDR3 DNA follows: TGTGCCAGCAGCACGGGACTGGTCCCCCTTAATGAGCAGTTCTTC.

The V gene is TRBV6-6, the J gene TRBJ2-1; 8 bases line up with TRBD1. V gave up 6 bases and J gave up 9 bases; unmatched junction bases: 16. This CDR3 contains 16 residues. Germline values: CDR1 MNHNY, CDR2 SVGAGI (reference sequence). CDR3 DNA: TGTGCCAGCAGGCAGCCATACAGGGGGTCTGAGAGTGAGCAGTTCTTC. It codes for CASRQPYRGSESEQFF.

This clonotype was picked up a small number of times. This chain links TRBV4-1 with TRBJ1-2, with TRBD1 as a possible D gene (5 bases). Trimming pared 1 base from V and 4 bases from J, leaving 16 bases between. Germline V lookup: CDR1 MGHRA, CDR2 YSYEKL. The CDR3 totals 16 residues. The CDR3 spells CASSQVFGAVLYGYTF. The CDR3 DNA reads TGCGCCAGCAGCCAAGTATTTGGGGCGGTCCTCTATGGCTACACCTTC.

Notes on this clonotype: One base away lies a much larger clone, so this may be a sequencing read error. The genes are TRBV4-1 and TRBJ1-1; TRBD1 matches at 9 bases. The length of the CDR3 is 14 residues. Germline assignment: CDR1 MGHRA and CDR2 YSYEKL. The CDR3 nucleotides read TGCACCAGCAGCCCGGACAGGGGATGGACTGAAGCTTTCTTT. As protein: CTSSPDRGWTEAFF.

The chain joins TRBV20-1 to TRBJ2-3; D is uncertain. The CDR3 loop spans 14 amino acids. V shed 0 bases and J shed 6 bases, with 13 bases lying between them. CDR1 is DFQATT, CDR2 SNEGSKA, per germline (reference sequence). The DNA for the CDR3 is TGCAGTGCTAGAGACCCGAGCCAGACGGATACGCAGTATTTT. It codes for CSARDPSQTDTQYF.